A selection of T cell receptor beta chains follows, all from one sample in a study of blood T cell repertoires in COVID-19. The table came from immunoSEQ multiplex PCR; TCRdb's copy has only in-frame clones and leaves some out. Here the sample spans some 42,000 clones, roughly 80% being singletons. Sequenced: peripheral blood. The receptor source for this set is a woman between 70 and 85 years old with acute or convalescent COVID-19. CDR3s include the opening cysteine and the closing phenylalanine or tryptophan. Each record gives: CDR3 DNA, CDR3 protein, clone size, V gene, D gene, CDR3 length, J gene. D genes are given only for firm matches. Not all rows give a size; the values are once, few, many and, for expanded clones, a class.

cdr3_nt: TGTGCCAGTAGTATAGATCTGGCAGATGCTGGAAACACCATATATTTT
cdr3_aa: CASSIDLADAGNTIYF
clone_size: -
v_call: TRBV19
d_call: -
cdr3_length: 16
j_call: TRBJ1-3

cdr3_nt: TGCGCCAGCAGCCAAGAGATCAGACAGGGTGTATCTTTGTATTCACCCCTCCACTTT
cdr3_aa: CASSQEIRQGVSLYSPLHF
clone_size: -
v_call: TRBV4-1
d_call: TRBD1
cdr3_length: 19
j_call: TRBJ1-6

cdr3_nt: TGTGCCAGCAGTTTTCCCGGTCGAAACGGCTACACCTTC
cdr3_aa: CASSFPGRNGYTF
clone_size: -
v_call: TRBV28
d_call: -
cdr3_length: 13
j_call: TRBJ1-2

cdr3_nt: TGTGCCAGCAGCCAAGGGGGCTGGCAGCCCCAGCATTTT
cdr3_aa: CASSQGGWQPQHF
clone_size: -
v_call: TRBV3-1/TRBV3-2
d_call: -
cdr3_length: 13
j_call: TRBJ1-5

cdr3_nt: TGTGCCAGCAGTTTGCGCGGGGGTTCACCCCTCCACTTT
cdr3_aa: CASSLRGGSPLHF
clone_size: -
v_call: TRBV12-3/TRBV12-4
d_call: -
cdr3_length: 13
j_call: TRBJ1-6

cdr3_nt: TGTGCCAGCAGCGTAGGGGACGGGACAGGGGGTTACGAGCAGTACTTC
cdr3_aa: CASSVGDGTGGYEQYF
clone_size: once
v_call: TRBV9
d_call: TRBD1
cdr3_length: 16
j_call: TRBJ2-7

cdr3_nt: TGCGCCAGCAGCCAAGATGGTGGAGCGTTTAACTATGGCTACACCTTC
cdr3_aa: CASSQDGGAFNYGYTF
clone_size: -
v_call: TRBV4-3
d_call: -
cdr3_length: 16
j_call: TRBJ1-2

cdr3_nt: TGCAGCGTTGAACGTCAGATTCCCTCAGGAACGATCTTT
cdr3_aa: CSVERQIPSGTIF
clone_size: -
v_call: TRBV29-1
d_call: -
cdr3_length: 13
j_call: TRBJ1-1

cdr3_nt: TGTGCCACTTCCTACGGGACAGCCTATGGCTACACCTTC
cdr3_aa: CATSYGTAYGYTF
clone_size: -
v_call: TRBV6-5
d_call: TRBD1
cdr3_length: 13
j_call: TRBJ1-2

cdr3_nt: TGCGCCAGCAGCTTGGACTTCTACGAGCAGTACTTC
cdr3_aa: CASSLDFYEQYF
clone_size: -
v_call: TRBV5-1
d_call: -
cdr3_length: 12
j_call: TRBJ2-7

cdr3_nt: TGTGCCAGCAGTTCCTACACGCGACTAAAAACCAATGAGCAGTTCTTC
cdr3_aa: CASSSYTRLKTNEQFF
clone_size: -
v_call: TRBV6-5
d_call: -
cdr3_length: 16
j_call: TRBJ2-1

cdr3_nt: TGCAGCGCTCAGACAGGGGAGGGTCAGCCCCAGCATTTT
cdr3_aa: CSAQTGEGQPQHF
clone_size: -
v_call: TRBV29-1
d_call: TRBD1
cdr3_length: 13
j_call: TRBJ1-5

cdr3_nt: TGTGCCAGCAGCCCTAGACCGTACTCTGGAAACACCATATATTTT
cdr3_aa: CASSPRPYSGNTIYF
clone_size: -
v_call: TRBV7-9
d_call: -
cdr3_length: 15
j_call: TRBJ1-3

cdr3_nt: TGTGCCAGCTCCAGGAACACTGAAGCTTTCTTT
cdr3_aa: CASSRNTEAFF
clone_size: -
v_call: TRBV19
d_call: -
cdr3_length: 11
j_call: TRBJ1-1

cdr3_nt: TGTGCCAGCAGCCAAGATTTAGGAGGGGGCGGTAGAACAGATACGCAGTATTTT
cdr3_aa: CASSQDLGGGGRTDTQYF
clone_size: -
v_call: TRBV3-1/TRBV3-2
d_call: -
cdr3_length: 18
j_call: TRBJ2-3

cdr3_nt: TGTGCCACCAGCAGCTCACAGGTGAATCAGCCCCAGCATTTT
cdr3_aa: CATSSSQVNQPQHF
clone_size: -
v_call: TRBV15
d_call: -
cdr3_length: 14
j_call: TRBJ1-5

cdr3_nt: TGTGCCAGCAGACGGACAATTAGCAATCAGCCCCAGCATTTT
cdr3_aa: CASRRTISNQPQHF
clone_size: -
v_call: TRBV7-2
d_call: -
cdr3_length: 14
j_call: TRBJ1-5

cdr3_nt: TGTGCCAGCAGTCCCGCCCGCGGGACAGGCACAGATACGCAGTATTTT
cdr3_aa: CASSPARGTGTDTQYF
clone_size: few
v_call: TRBV27
d_call: -
cdr3_length: 16
j_call: TRBJ2-3

cdr3_nt: TGTGCCAGCTCACGGAGTTGGCAGAGCTCCTACAATGAGCAGTTCTTC
cdr3_aa: CASSRSWQSSYNEQFF
clone_size: -
v_call: TRBV18
d_call: -
cdr3_length: 16
j_call: TRBJ2-1

cdr3_nt: TGTGCCAGCAGTTTACCCCGGGACAGAACTGAAGCTTTCTTT
cdr3_aa: CASSLPRDRTEAFF
clone_size: -
v_call: TRBV28
d_call: TRBD1
cdr3_length: 14
j_call: TRBJ1-1

cdr3_nt: TGTGCCAGCAGAAGGGACAGAAATGAAAAACTGTTTTTT
cdr3_aa: CASRRDRNEKLFF
clone_size: -
v_call: TRBV6-5
d_call: TRBD1
cdr3_length: 13
j_call: TRBJ1-4

cdr3_nt: TGTGCCAGCAGTAGCGGGAAGAACGAGGACAATGAGCAGTTCTTC
cdr3_aa: CASSSGKNEDNEQFF
clone_size: -
v_call: TRBV6-6
d_call: TRBD2
cdr3_length: 15
j_call: TRBJ2-1